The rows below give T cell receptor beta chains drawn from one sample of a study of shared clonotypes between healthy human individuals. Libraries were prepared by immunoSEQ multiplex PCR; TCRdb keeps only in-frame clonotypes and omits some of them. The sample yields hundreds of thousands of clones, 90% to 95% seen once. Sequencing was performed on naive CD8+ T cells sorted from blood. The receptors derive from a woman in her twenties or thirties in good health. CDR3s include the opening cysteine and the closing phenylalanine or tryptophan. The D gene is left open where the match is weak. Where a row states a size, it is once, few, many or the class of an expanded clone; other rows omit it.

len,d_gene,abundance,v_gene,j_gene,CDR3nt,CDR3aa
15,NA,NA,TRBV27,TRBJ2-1,TGTGCCAGCAGTTTATCCCCCCCAAGAGGGAGGGAGCAGTTCTTC,CASSLSPPRGREQFF
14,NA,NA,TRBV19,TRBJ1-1,TGTGCCAGTAGTCCCCGCGGCGGACGGAATGAAGCTTTCTTT,CASSPRGGRNEAFF
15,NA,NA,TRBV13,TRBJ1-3,TGTGCCAGCAGCTTAGGGAGGGGAGCGGGAAACACCATATATTTT,CASSLGRGAGNTIYF
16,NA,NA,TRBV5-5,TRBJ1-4,TGTGCCAGCAGCTTCAAACACTATGCAACTAATGAAAAACTGTTTTTT,CASSFKHYATNEKLFF
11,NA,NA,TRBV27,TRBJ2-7,TGTGCCAGCAGTGTCGCCAACGAGCAGTACTTC,CASSVANEQYF
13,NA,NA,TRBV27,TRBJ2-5,TGTGCCAGCAGTTTAGTAGCCTGGAAGACCCAGTACTTC,CASSLVAWKTQYF
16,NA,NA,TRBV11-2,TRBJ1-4,TGTGCCAGCAGCTCCGTGTCCGGGTGGGCGGATGAAAAACTGTTTTTT,CASSSVSGWADEKLFF
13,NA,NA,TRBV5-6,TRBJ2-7,TGTGCCAGCAGCTTGGAACTAGCAGATGAGCAGTACTTC,CASSLELADEQYF
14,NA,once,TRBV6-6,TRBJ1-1,TGTGCCAGCAGACCCAACACTCCGAACACTGAAGCTTTCTTT,CASRPNTPNTEAFF
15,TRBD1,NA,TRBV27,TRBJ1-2,TGTGCCAGCAGTTCTCCCCGGACAGGGAACTATGGCTACACCTTC,CASSSPRTGNYGYTF
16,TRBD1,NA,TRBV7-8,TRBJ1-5,TGTGCCAGCAGCTTAGAAGGGGGCAAGCGCAATCAGCCCCAGCATTTT,CASSLEGGKRNQPQHF
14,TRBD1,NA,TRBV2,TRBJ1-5,TGTGCCAGCAGCGGACAGGGTGGGAATCAGCCCCAGCATTTT,CASSGQGGNQPQHF
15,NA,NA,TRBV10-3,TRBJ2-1,TGTGCCATCAGTGAACTGGCGGGAAGCTACAATGAGCAGTTCTTC,CAISELAGSYNEQFF
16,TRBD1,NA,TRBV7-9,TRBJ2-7,TGTGCCAGCAGCCCCAGTAGCTCCGGGACAGGGGACGAGCAGTACTTC,CASSPSSSGTGDEQYF
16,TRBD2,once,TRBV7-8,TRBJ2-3,TGTGCCAGCAGCTTGGCGGTCAGCGGGGGCACAGATACGCAGTATTTT,CASSLAVSGGTDTQYF
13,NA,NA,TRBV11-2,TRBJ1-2,TGTGCCAGCAGCTTAGAACCCGGTTTTGGCTACACCTTC,CASSLEPGFGYTF
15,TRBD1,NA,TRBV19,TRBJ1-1,TGTGCCAGTAGTATATCGAGGCAGGGGGCAAGTGAAGCTTTCTTT,CASSISRQGASEAFF
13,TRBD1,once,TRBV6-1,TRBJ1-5,TGTGCCAGCAGGGGACAGGGTAGTCAGCCCCAGCATTTT,CASRGQGSQPQHF
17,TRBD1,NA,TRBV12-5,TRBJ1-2,TGTGCTAGTGGGCTTTCCCCGGGACAGGGGGACACCTATGGCTACACCTTC,CASGLSPGQGDTYGYTF
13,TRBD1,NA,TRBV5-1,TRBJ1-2,TGCGCCAGCAGCCCGGACAGGGGCTATGGCTACACCTTC,CASSPDRGYGYTF
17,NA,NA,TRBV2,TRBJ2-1,TGTGCCAGCAGTAATCGGAGAGGGCTAGCCTTCTACAATGAGCAGTTCTTC,CASSNRRGLAFYNEQFF
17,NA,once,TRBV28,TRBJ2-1,TGTGCCAGCAGTTCGGGGGTACTAACATCCTCCTACAATGAGCAGTTCTTC,CASSSGVLTSSYNEQFF
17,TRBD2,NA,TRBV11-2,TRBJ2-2,TGTGCCAGCAGCCAAAACCTAGCGGGAGGGCGAGGCGGGGAGCTGTTTTTT,CASSQNLAGGRGGELFF
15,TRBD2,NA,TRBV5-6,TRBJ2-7,TGTGCCAGCAGCTTGATGGGCGGGAGATTGGACGAGCAGTACTTC,CASSLMGGRLDEQYF
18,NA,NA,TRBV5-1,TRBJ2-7,TGCGCCAGCAGCCCGGGTACGGTTACTAGCATTTCGTTCTACGAGCAGTACTTC,CASSPGTVTSISFYEQYF
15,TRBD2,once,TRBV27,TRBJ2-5,TGTGCCAGCAGTTCCGCGGGAGGGAGGGCAGAGACCCAGTACTTC,CASSSAGGRAETQYF
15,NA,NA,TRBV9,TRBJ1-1,TGTGCCAGCAGCGAGGCAGGGAGGGGATACACTGAAGCTTTCTTT,CASSEAGRGYTEAFF
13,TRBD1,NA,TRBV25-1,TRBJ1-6,TGTGCCAGCAGTGTTACAGGGGTTTCACCCCTCCACTTT,CASSVTGVSPLHF
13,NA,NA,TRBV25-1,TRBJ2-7,TGTGCCAGCAGTCAGGGACTCCTGGACGAGCAGTACTTC,CASSQGLLDEQYF
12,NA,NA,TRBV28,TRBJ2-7,TGTGCCAGCAGTCGCCCGCCGGGAGAGCAGTACTTC,CASSRPPGEQYF
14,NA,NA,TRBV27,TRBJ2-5,TGTGCCAGCAGTGGCGGGACTCTACAAGAGACCCAGTACTTC,CASSGGTLQETQYF
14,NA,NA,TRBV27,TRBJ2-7,TGTGCCAGCAGTTTAGGTGGGAGTGGTAACGAGCAGTACTTC,CASSLGGSGNEQYF
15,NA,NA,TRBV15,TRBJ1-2,TGTGCCACCAGCACCCACGGGGAGACACGCTATGGCTACACCTTC,CATSTHGETRYGYTF